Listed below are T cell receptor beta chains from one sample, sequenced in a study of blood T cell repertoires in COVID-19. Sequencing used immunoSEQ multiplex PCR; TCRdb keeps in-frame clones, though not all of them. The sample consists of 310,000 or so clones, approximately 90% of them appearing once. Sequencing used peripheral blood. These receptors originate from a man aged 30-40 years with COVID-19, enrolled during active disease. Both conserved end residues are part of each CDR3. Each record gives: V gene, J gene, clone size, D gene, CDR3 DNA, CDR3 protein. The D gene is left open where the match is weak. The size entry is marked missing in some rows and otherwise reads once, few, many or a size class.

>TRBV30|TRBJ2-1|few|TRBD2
TGTGCCTGGATTAGCGGGAACTCCTACAATGAGCAGTTCTTC
CAWISGNSYNEQFF
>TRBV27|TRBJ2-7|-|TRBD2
TGTGCCAGCAGTTATCGGGCGGGAGCCCTCTACGAGCAGTACTTC
CASSYRAGALYEQYF
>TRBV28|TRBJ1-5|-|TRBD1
TGTGCCAGCAGGATGGACGACAGGGGGTATCAGCCCCAGCATTTT
CASRMDDRGYQPQHF
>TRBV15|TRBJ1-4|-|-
TGTGCCACCAGCAGAGTCTTTGAGTCCGGACTGTTTTTT
CATSRVFESGLFF
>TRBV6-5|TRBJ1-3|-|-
TGTGCCAGCACATCTTTCCCGAGCTCTGGAAACACCATATATTTT
CASTSFPSSGNTIYF
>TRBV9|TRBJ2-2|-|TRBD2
TGTGCCAGCAGCGTGGTGTTGGGAGGGCGGATAGACACCGGGGAGCTGTTTTTT
CASSVVLGGRIDTGELFF
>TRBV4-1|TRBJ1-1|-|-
TGCGCCAGCAGCCAAGCTCCGGGGATGAACACTGAAGCTTTCTTT
CASSQAPGMNTEAFF
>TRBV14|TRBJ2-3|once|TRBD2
TGTGCCAGCAGCCAAACGACTAGCGGAAGCACAGATACGCAGTATTTT
CASSQTTSGSTDTQYF
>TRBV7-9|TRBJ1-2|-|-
TGTGCCAGCAGCCGCGGACAGTCCTATGGCTACACCTTC
CASSRGQSYGYTF
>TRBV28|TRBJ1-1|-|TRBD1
TGTGCCAGCAGTTTCTGGACAGGAGTGAACACTGAAGCTTTCTTT
CASSFWTGVNTEAFF
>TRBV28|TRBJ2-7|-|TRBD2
TGTGCCAGCAGTTTGACTAGCGGGAGTTCCTACGAGCAGTACTTC
CASSLTSGSSYEQYF
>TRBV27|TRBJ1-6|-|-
TGTGCCAGCAGTCCTAACGGGGGGTATAATTCACCCCTCCACTTT
CASSPNGGYNSPLHF
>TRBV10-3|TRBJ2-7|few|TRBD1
TGTGCCATAGGGACAGAACCTTACGAGCAGTACTTC
CAIGTEPYEQYF
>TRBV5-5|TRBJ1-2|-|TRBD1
TGTGCCAGCAGCTTGGATCAAACAGGGGTGGCACTTGGCTACACCTTC
CASSLDQTGVALGYTF
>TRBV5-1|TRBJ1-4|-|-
TGCGCCAGCAGCTTGGCCCTATCGGGTGAAAAACTGTTTTTT
CASSLALSGEKLFF
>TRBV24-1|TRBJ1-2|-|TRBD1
TGTGCCACCAGCCCGGGACAGGGGGCGCGAGGCTACACCTTC
CATSPGQGARGYTF
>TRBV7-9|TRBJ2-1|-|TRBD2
TGTGCCAGCAGCTTAAGGCTAGCGGAGGCCAATGAGCAGTTCTTC
CASSLRLAEANEQFF
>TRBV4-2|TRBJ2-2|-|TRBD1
TGTGCCAGCAGCCAAGATACGTTCAGGGGGCGGGGCGGGGAGCTGTTTTTT
CASSQDTFRGRGGELFF
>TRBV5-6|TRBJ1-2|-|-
TGTGCCAGCAGCCCGGGAAGTTCGGCTAACTATGGCTACACCTTC
CASSPGSSANYGYTF
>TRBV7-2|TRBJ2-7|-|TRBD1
TGTGCCAGCAGCCCAAGGACAGGGATCGAGCAGTACTTC
CASSPRTGIEQYF
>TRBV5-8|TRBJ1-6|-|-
TGTGCCAGCAGCCTAGACGACCGATTATATTCACCCCTCCACTTT
CASSLDDRLYSPLHF
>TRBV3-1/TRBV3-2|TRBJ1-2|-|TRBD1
TGTGCCAGCAGACCTGGACAGGGAAGGAACTATGGCTACACCTTC
CASRPGQGRNYGYTF
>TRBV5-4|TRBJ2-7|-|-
TGTGCCAGCAGCATATATTCCTACGAGCAGTACTTC
CASSIYSYEQYF
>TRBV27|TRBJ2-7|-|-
TGTGCCAGCAGTTTGTCGGGTGGAGGTAGATACGAGCAGTACTTC
CASSLSGGGRYEQYF
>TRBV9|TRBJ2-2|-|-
TGTGCCAGCAGCGTAGCTCCGGCGGGTACTCTCGCCGGGGAGCTGTTTTTT
CASSVAPAGTLAGELFF
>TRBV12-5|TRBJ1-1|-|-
TGTGCTAGTGGTTTGGGCACAGTGAACACTGAAGCTTTCTTT
CASGLGTVNTEAFF
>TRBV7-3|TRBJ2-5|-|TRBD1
TGTGCCAGCAGCCCCCAGACAGGGGTTGGGGAGACCCAGTACTTC
CASSPQTGVGETQYF
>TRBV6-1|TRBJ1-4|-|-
TGTGCCAGCAGTGAAAGGCGGGGAGCAACTAATGAAAAACTGTTTTTT
CASSERRGATNEKLFF
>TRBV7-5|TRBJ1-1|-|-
TGTGCCAGAGACGTTGAGGGTAACACTGAAGCTTTCTTT
CARDVEGNTEAFF
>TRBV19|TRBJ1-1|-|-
TGTGCCAGTAGTATAGATGATTTCAGAGGAATGAACACTGAAGCTTTCTTT
CASSIDDFRGMNTEAFF
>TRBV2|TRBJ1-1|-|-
TGTGCCAGCAGGACAGATAGGAACACTGAAGCTTTCTTT
CASRTDRNTEAFF
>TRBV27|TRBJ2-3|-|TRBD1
TGTGCCAGCATTGACAGGGGGCTGACAACGACAGATACGCAGTATTTT
CASIDRGLTTTDTQYF
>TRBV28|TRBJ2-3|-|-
TGTGCCAGTGGAAGAGCAGGGACAGATACGCAGTATTTT
CASGRAGTDTQYF
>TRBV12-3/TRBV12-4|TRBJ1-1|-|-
TGTGCCAGCAGTCCTCGAGGGGGCACTGAAGCTTTCTTT
CASSPRGGTEAFF
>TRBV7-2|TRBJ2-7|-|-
TGTGCCAGCAGCTTAAGCTTGAGCAGGGGCCGTCTGGAGTACTTC
CASSLSLSRGRLEYF
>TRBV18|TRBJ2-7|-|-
TGTGCCAGCTCACCACTAGGGGCTCGAAGTGGGTACGAGCAGTACTTC
CASSPLGARSGYEQYF
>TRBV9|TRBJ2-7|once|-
TGTGCCAGCAGCGTAGGCAGCTCCTACGAGCAGTACTTC
CASSVGSSYEQYF
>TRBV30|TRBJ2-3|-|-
TGTGCCTGGAGCCGACAGGCGGCGGGCACAGATACGCAGTATTTT
CAWSRQAAGTDTQYF
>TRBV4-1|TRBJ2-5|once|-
TGCGCCAGCAGCCAAGATCCGGTTTACGAGACCCAGTACTTC
CASSQDPVYETQYF
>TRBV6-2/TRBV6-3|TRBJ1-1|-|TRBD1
TGTGCCAGCAGTTACGGCGGCAGGGGGCTCCCCAGACCCGCTATGAACACTGAAGCTTTCTTT
CASSYGGRGLPRPAMNTEAFF
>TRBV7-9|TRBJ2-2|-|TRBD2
TGTGCCAGCAGCCTTCTAGCGGGACGCGGCACCGGGGAGCTGTTTTTT
CASSLLAGRGTGELFF
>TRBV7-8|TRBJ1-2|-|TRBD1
TGTGCCAGCAGCTTATCCGCAGGGGGGAACTATGGCTACACCTTC
CASSLSAGGNYGYTF
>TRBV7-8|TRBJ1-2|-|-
TGTGCCAGCAGCTTAGAAGCGGGAGGGGCAGAAAACTATGGCTACACCTTC
CASSLEAGGAENYGYTF
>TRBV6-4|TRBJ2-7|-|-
TGTGCCAGCAGTGACTCGAGAAATGAGCAGTACTTC
CASSDSRNEQYF
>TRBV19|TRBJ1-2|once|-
TGTGCCAGTAGTATAGATCCTCAATCAGGGACTTTTTACTATGGCTACACCTTC
CASSIDPQSGTFYYGYTF
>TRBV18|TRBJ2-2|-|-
TGTGCCAGCTCACCACAGGGGACCGGGGAGCTGTTTTTT
CASSPQGTGELFF
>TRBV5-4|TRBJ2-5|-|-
TGTGCCAGCAGCTTGGTACAGCAACAAGAGACCCAGTACTTC
CASSLVQQQETQYF
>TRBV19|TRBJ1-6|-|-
TGTGCCAGTAGTCCCGGGACAAGGGGTAATTCACCCCTCCACTTT
CASSPGTRGNSPLHF
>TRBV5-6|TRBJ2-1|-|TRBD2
TGTGCCAGCAGCAAAGACGGGACTAGCGGGATTTGGTTCTTC
CASSKDGTSGIWFF
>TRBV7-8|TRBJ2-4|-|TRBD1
TGTGCCAGCAGCCCCAAACAGGGGGCAAGAGTGGGGGACATTCAGTACTTC
CASSPKQGARVGDIQYF
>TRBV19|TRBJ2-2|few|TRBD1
TGTGCCAGCGTTAACAGGGGCCTAAACACCGGGGAGCTGTTTTTT
CASVNRGLNTGELFF
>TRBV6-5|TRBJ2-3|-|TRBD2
TGTGCCAGCAGTTACGGGAGCGGGGGGCTCACAGATACGCAGTATTTT
CASSYGSGGLTDTQYF
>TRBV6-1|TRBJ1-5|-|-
TGTGCCAGCAGTGAACAGGTTCAGCCCCAGCATTTT
CASSEQVQPQHF
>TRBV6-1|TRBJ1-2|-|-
TGTGCCAGCAGTGAAGGGACATACAACTATGGCTACACCTTC
CASSEGTYNYGYTF
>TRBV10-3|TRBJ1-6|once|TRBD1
TGTGCCATCAGTGAGTCCGTGAGACAGGGAGTTAATTCACCCCTCCACTTT
CAISESVRQGVNSPLHF
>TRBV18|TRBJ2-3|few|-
TGTGCCAGCTCACCGCGGCTCTACGGGGGACCTACTAGCACAGATACGCAGTATTTT
CASSPRLYGGPTSTDTQYF
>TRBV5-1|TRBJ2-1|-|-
TGCGCCAGCAGCTTGCTTGCGGCCTACAATGAGCAGTTCTTC
CASSLLAAYNEQFF
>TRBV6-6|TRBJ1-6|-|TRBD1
TGTGCCAGCAGTCCCGGGACAGGGGGCGGGTTGTATTCACCCCTCCACTTT
CASSPGTGGGLYSPLHF